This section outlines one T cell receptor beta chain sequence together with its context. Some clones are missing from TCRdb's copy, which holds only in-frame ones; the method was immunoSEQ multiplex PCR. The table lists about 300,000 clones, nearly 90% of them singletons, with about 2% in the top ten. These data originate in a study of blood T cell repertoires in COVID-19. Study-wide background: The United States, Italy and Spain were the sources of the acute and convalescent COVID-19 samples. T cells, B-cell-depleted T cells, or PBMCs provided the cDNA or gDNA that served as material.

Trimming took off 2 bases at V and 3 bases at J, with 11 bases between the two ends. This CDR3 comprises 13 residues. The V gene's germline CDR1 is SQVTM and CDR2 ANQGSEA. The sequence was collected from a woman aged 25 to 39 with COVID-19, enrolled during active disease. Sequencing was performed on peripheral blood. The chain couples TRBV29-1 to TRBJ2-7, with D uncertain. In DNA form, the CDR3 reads TGCAGCGTTGAATATGAACGGAGCTACGAGCAGTACTTC. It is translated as CSVEYERSYEQYF.